This T cell receptor (beta chain) was sequenced for a study of blood T cells in healthy people across ages. Collection of approximately 9.3 milliliters of peripheral blood was performed for each donor. CDR1 MNHEY and CDR2 SMNVEV come from the germline V gene (reference sequence). The CDR3 is 14 residues long. V was clipped by 3 bases and J by 7 bases, with 12 bases between them. Then a second PCR, running roughly 7 to 11 cycles, was carried out with a sample-barcoded 5' primer and a J-beta primer mix. TCRdb independently ran MiXCR on the 5' RACE reads; one entry per CDR3 protein. The repertoire has approximately 580,000 distinct CDR3 sequences, nearly 25% of them found once; the top ten carry less than 9%. The same data also went into a second study, on T cells of mothers and their children. This second report adds: From each mother came over 8 million TCR beta CDR3 reads, and from each child came about 3 million.

The sequenced sample consisted of blood. J is TRBJ2-2 and V is TRBV27; D possibly corresponds to TRBD2 (5 bases). This clonotype originated in a boy younger than 18 in good health. Here the CDR3 reads CASSLRSAGGELFF. In DNA, the CDR3 is TGTGCCAGCAGTTTGAGGTCTGCGGGCGGGGAGCTGTTTTTT.